Below are 11 T cell receptor beta chains sequenced from a single sample in a study of blood T cells in healthy people across ages. Primers used in a second PCR of roughly 6 to 11 cycles were a sample-barcoded 5' primer and a J-beta primer mix. TCRdb analysed the 5' RACE reads with MiXCR anew, one entry per CDR3 protein. Of roughly 640,000 distinct CDR3 sequences in the sample, under 30% are singletons; the top ten hold less than 20%. The sequencing input was blood. The receptor set was obtained from a woman older than 75 in good health.

As concerns this clonotype: Its ends do not fully match the called genes, so a read error is possible. The gene calls are TRBV7-9 and TRBJ1-1; tentatively, D is TRBD1 (5 bases). This CDR3 contains 15 residues. Germline-derived CDR1 and CDR2 are SEHNR and FQNEAQ (reference sequence). In DNA, the CDR3 is TGTGCCAACAGCTTAGACGGCAGGGCCTTGGGTGAAGCTTTCTTT. Encoded protein: CANSLDGRALGEAFF. Full variable domain (rest looked up from reference TRBV7-9 and TRBJ1-1): DTGVSQNPRHKITKRGQNVTFRCDPISEHNRLYWYRQTLGQGPEFLTYFQNEAQLEKSRLLSDRFSAERPKGSFSTLEIQRTEQGDSAMYLCANSLDGRALGEAFFGQGTRLTVV.

CDR3 amino acids: CASSRQITQSYEQYF. CDR3 DNA: TGTGCCAGCAGCAGACAAATAACCCAGTCCTACGAGCAGTACTTC. The rearrangement joins TRBV2 to TRBJ2-5; D is undetermined. The J call is in doubt because the DNA end fits TRBJ2-7 better. The V gene's germline CDR1 is SNHLY and CDR2 FYNNEI. The CDR3 has 15 residues.

Many counts were recorded for this clonotype. The chain is built from TRBV20-1 and TRBJ1-5, with D unclear. The CDR3 runs to 14 residues. CDR1 is DFQATT, CDR2 SNEGSKA, per germline (reference sequence). Deletions cut 3 bases from V and 0 bases from J, with 9 bases between. The DNA for the CDR3 is TGCAGTGCTAGCAGTGTCATTAGCAATCAGCCCCAGCATTTT. Protein: CSASSVISNQPQHF.

Concerning this clonotype: The junction shows a germline mismatch at one end, possibly a read error. The chain employs TRBV20-1 and TRBJ2-7, with 8 nucleotides matching TRBD1. This CDR3 spans 13 amino acids. The germline gives CDR1 DFQATT, CDR2 SNEGSKA (reference sequence). The CDR3 DNA follows: TGCAGTGCAAGGACAGGGAACTCCTACGAGCGGTACTTC. Amino acids: CSARTGNSYERYF.

The chain joins TRBV20-1 to TRBJ2-7; D is perhaps TRBD2 (6 bases). Trimming removed 6 bases at V and 1 base at J, with 10 bases between. From germline, CDR1 is DFQATT and CDR2 SNEGSKA (reference sequence). The CDR3 length is 12 residues. Here the CDR3 DNA reads TGCAGTGCGCTTAGCGGATCCTACGAGCAGTACTTC. This codes for CSALSGSYEQYF.

The V call is TRBV20-1, the J call TRBJ2-7; TRBD2 matches 12 bases. The germline V gene encodes CDR1 DFQATT and CDR2 SNEGSKA (reference sequence). There are 17 residues in the CDR3. The V and J ends lost 2 bases and 0 bases, in that order; junction bases with no gene match: 8. The CDR3 protein is CSARPRGLAGSSYEQYF. In DNA form, the CDR3 reads TGCAGTGCTAGACCACGAGGACTAGCGGGGAGCTCCTACGAGCAGTACTTC.

This clonotype was observed at least ten times. A much larger clone lies a single base off, so this may be a read error. The chain recombines TRBV5-6 with TRBJ2-7; TRBD2 matches at 7 bases. Germline CDR1 is SGHDT and CDR2 is YYEEEE. The CDR3 sequence is 14 residues long. V was clipped by 3 bases and J by 5 bases; unmatched bases: 8. CDR3 DNA: TGTGCCAGCAGCTGCCCAGGACTAGGTAACGAGCAGTACTTC. Amino acid sequence: CASSCPGLGNEQYF.

A remark on this clonotype: This may stem from a read error, because a much larger clone lies one nucleotide away. V usage is TRBV18 and J usage is TRBJ2-7, with D tentatively TRBD1 or TRBD2 (6 bases each). V lost 7 bases and J lost 0, with 25 bases in between. The CDR3 is 18 amino acids. Germline V gives CDR1 KGHSH, CDR2 LQKENI. CDR3 sequence: CASLPFSGGTTSSYEQYF. In DNA form, the CDR3 reads TGTGCCAGCTTACCCTTTTCAGGCGGGACAACAAGCTCCTACGAGCAGTACTTC. Full variable domain (outside the CDR3, taken from reference TRBV18 and TRBJ2-7): NAGVMQNPRHLVRRRGQEARLRCSPMKGHSHVYWYRQLPEEGLKFMVYLQKENIIDESGMPKERFSAEFPKEGPSILRIQQVVRGDSAAYFCASLPFSGGTTSSYEQYFGPGTRLTVT.

This clonotype was counted at least ten times. The chain links TRBV29-1 to TRBJ2-7, with 11 bases identical to TRBD2. The V gene end was trimmed by 6 bases and the J gene end by 2 bases; junction bases not matched to a gene: 6. The CDR3 length is 14 residues. Per the germline V gene, CDR1 is SQVTM and CDR2 is ANQGSEA. This chain's CDR3 is CSVLLAGAPYEQYF. In DNA form, the CDR3 reads TGCAGCGTGCTACTAGCGGGGGCCCCCTACGAGCAGTACTTC.

This sequence joins TRBV20-1 and TRBJ1-1, with a weak D call TRBD1 (5 bases). Germline-derived CDR1 and CDR2 are DFQATT and SNEGSKA (reference sequence). The CDR3 consists of 13 residues. Trimming took 4 bases from V and 4 from J, leaving 13 bases between them. The CDR3 bases are TGCAGTGCTATGGGACCCCTGAGCACTGAAGCTTTCTTT. It encodes CSAMGPLSTEAFF.

Ten or more counts support this clonotype. This sequence joins TRBV7-2 and TRBJ1-1; unclear D gene. V lost 5 bases and J lost 0, with 10 bases in between. CDR1 is SGHTA, CDR2 FQGNSA, per germline. This CDR3 spans 14 amino acids. The CDR3 DNA follows: TGTGCCAGCAGCCAAGAGCTCATGAACACTGAAGCTTTCTTT. It specifies CASSQELMNTEAFF.